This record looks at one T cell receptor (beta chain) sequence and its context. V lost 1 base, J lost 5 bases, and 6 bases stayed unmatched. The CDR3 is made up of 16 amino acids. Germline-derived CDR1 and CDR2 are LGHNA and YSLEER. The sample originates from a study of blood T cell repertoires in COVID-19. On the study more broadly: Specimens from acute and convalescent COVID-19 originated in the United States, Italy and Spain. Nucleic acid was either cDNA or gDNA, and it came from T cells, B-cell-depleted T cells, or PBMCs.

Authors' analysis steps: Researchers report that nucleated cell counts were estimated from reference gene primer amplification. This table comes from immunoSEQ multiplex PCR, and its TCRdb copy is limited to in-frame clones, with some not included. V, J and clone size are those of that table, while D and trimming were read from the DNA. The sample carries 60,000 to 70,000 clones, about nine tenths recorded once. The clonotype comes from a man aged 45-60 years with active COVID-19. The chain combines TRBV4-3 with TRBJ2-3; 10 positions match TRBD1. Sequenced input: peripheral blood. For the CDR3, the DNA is TGCGCCAGCAGCCAAGGGACAGGGGGTGGGATAGATACGCAGTATTTT. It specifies CASSQGTGGGIDTQYF.